This TCR beta chain was profiled in a study of vaccination effects on CD4 cells after COVID-19. As for the study in general: All study participants received two doses of BNT162b2 or mRNA-1273 vaccine.

The CDR3 contains 14 residues. CDR1 KGHSH and CDR2 LQKENI come from the germline V gene. Trimming took 6 bases from V and 5 from J, leaving 11 bases between them. Study-level findings and limits: By a late point after vaccination, infection- and vaccine-induced clones had shrunk markedly through clonal contraction.

About this clone itself: As yet, its antigen is unknown.

Sequencing followed a ViraFEST assay step that expanded antigen-specific CD4+ T cells with viral peptide pools. On day 10 of culture, CD4+ T cells were separated out. The person's infection with SARS-CoV-2, confirmed by PCR, took place between March and December 2020. Cultures had half their medium replaced with IL-2 medium on days 3 and 7. TCRdb's copy holds only in-frame clones and misses some; the assay was immunoSEQ multiplex PCR. The sample shows roughly 57,000 clones, more than 75% of them seen only once. This specimen consisted of CD4+ T cells from PBMCs cultured with HIV peptides, obtained before COVID-19 vaccination. Subset given: HIV-1 Nef peptide pool negative control/reference culture. V gene TRBV18 combines with J gene TRBJ2-6; D is uncertain. The receptor's source is a human donor who had a prior SARS-CoV-2 infection. The CDR3 sequence is CASSPDRWANVLTF. The CDR3 DNA reads TGTGCCAGCTCGCCTGACCGGTGGGCCAACGTCCTGACTTTC.